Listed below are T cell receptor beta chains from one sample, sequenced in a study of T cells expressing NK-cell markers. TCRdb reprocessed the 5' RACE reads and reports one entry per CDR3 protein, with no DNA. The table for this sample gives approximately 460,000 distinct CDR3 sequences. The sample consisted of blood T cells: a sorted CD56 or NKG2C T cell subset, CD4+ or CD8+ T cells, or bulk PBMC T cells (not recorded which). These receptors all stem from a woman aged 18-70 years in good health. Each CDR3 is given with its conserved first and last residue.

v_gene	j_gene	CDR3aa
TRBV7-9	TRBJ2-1	CASSFLVAGSYNEQFF
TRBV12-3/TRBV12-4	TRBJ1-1	CASSLGQWGTEAFF
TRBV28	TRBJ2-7	CASSRQGPYEQYF
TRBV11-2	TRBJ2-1	CASSPQTGSYNEQFF
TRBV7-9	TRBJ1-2	CASSVARDLNYGYTF
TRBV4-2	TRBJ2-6	CASSRGPGALSGANVLTF
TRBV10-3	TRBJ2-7	CAISASGTPYEQYF
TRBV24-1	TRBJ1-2	CATSPPGINYGYTF
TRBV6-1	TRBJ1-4	CASSRQPNEKLFF
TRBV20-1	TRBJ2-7	CSATPYGGSPYEQYF
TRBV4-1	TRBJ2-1	CASSHDRVSYNEQFF
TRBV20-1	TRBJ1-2	CSATTGALNYGYTF
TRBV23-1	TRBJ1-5	CASNTGYGNQPQHF
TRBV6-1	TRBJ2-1	CASRPDLGSYNEQFF